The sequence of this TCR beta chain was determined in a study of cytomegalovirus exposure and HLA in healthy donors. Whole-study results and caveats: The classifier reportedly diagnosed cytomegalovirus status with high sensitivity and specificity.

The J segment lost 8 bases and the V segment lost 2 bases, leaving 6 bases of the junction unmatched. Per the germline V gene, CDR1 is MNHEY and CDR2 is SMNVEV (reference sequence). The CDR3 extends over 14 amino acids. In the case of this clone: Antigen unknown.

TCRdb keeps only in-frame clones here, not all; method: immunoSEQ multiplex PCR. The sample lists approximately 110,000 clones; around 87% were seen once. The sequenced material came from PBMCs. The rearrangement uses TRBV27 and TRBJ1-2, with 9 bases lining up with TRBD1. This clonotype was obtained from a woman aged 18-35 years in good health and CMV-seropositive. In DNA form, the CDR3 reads TGTGCCAGCAGTTTAAGAGGGACAGGGAACGGCTACACCTTC. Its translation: CASSLRGTGNGYTF.